The 27 T cell receptor beta chains below were found in one sample sequenced in a study of shared clonotypes between healthy human individuals. Data came from immunoSEQ multiplex PCR; TCRdb stores just in-frame clones and leaves some out. The table includes 150,000 to 200,000 clones, approximately 92% detected once. The sample consisted of naive CD4+ T cells sorted from blood. Subset noted: CD45RA+ positively selected. These receptors were obtained from a woman aged 25 to 39 in good health.

The chain carries TRBV12-2 and TRBJ2-1; the table's TRBD2 call for D was not verified on the DNA. TRBV12-2 is assigned pseudogene status. The CDR3 totals 16 residues. The DNA of the CDR3 is TGTGCAAGTCGCTACCCACTAGCGGGAGTATGTAATGAGCAGTTCTTC. Protein product: CASRYPLAGVCNEQFF.

This chain uses TRBV28 with TRBJ1-5; 10 bases line up with TRBD1. The CDR3 totals 15 residues. V was pared by 5 bases and J by 6 bases, with 7 bases of the junction left unmatched. The germline V gene encodes CDR1 MDHEN and CDR2 SYDVKM. The CDR3 spells CASSGGQGKIQPQHF. The CDR3 bases are TGTGCCAGCAGTGGGGGACAGGGGAAAATTCAGCCCCAGCATTTT.

This chain uses TRBV11-3 with TRBJ1-3; a possible D gene is TRBD1 (6 bases). V was trimmed by 4 bases and J by 0 bases, leaving 10 bases between them. From germline, CDR1 is SGHNT and CDR2 YENEEA. The CDR3 sequence is 15 residues long. The DNA of the CDR3 is TGTGCCAGCAGCTCTTGGACAGACTCTGGAAACACCATATATTTT. It is translated as CASSSWTDSGNTIYF.

The CDR3 nucleotides are TGTGCCAGCAGCGGAAACCAAGAGACCCAGTACTTC. It yields the protein CASSGNQETQYF. The chain is built from TRBV11-3 and TRBJ2-5; D is uncertain. The CDR3 has 12 amino acids. Trimming cost V 5 bases and J 0 bases, with 4 bases left between them. Germline-derived CDR1 and CDR2 are SGHNT and YENEEA.

The V and J genes are TRBV30 and TRBJ2-5; D uncertain. The DNA end favors TRBJ2-7, so the J call may be wrong. The CDR3 is made up of 11 amino acids. Germline assignment: CDR1 GTSNPN and CDR2 SVGIG (reference sequence). The CDR3 DNA reads as TGTGCCTGGAGTGTGAGGAACGAGCAGTACTTC. It codes for CAWSVRNEQYF.

This rearrangement joins TRBV18 to TRBJ2-5; 10 bases map to TRBD1. The DNA end lines up better with TRBJ2-7; the J call may be wrong. CDR3 length equals 14 residues. From germline, CDR1 is KGHSH and CDR2 LQKENI. CDR3 protein: CASSPGQGKDEQYF. The DNA for the CDR3 is TGTGCCAGCTCACCGGGACAGGGGAAAGACGAGCAGTACTTC.

The V and J genes are TRBV6-1 and TRBJ2-7, with D uncertain. The germline CDR1 and CDR2 sequences are MNHNS and SASEGT. The CDR3 extends over 12 amino acids. The V gene lost 0 bases and the J gene lost 2 bases, with 2 bases spanning the gap. CDR3 nucleotides: TGTGCCAGCAGTGAAGCGGCCTACGAGCAGTACTTC. This translates into CASSEAAYEQYF.

V is TRBV6-5 and J is TRBJ1-5, with D possibly being TRBD1 (5 bases). The CDR3 extends over 14 amino acids. V gave up 6 bases and J gave up 6 bases, with 15 bases separating them. Germline loops: CDR1 MNHEY, CDR2 SVGAGI. As DNA, the CDR3 is TGTGCCAGCAGCAGGGACGAGGTCGCTCAGCCCCAGCATTTT. This gives the protein CASSRDEVAQPQHF.

Concerning this clone itself: A junction boundary mismatches the germline segment, possibly from a read error. In DNA form, the CDR3 reads TGTGCCAGCAGCCCTCGGACTAGCGAGCCTCGTTGGAACTTC. It translates to CASSPRTSEPRWNF. V gene TRBV28 combines with J gene TRBJ2-7; TRBD2 matches at 9 bases. Germline V CDR1 and CDR2: MDHEN, SYDVKM. This CDR3 is built from 14 residues.

The chain links TRBV9 to TRBJ2-3; possibly TRBD1 for D (5 bases). V was cut by 3 bases and J by 4 bases, with 18 bases left in between. Germline-derived CDR1 and CDR2 are SGDLS and YYNGEE. The CDR3 extends over 16 amino acids. The CDR3 protein is CASSAHIRGTADTQYF. CDR3 nucleotide sequence: TGTGCCAGCAGCGCACACATAAGGGGCACGGCAGATACGCAGTATTTT.

The chain is built from TRBV27 and TRBJ1-4; a possible D gene is TRBD1 (5 bases). The CDR3 spans 15 residues. The germline V gene has CDR1 MNHEY and CDR2 SMNVEV (reference sequence). Deletions cut 4 bases from V and 4 bases from J, with 13 bases between. CDR3 in amino acids: CASSSKGAGNEKLFF. In DNA form, the CDR3 reads TGTGCCAGCAGTTCTAAAGGGGCGGGTAATGAAAAACTGTTTTTT.

The CDR3 is CASSLTGEFYEQYF. CDR3 in DNA: TGCGCCAGCAGCTTGACAGGGGAATTCTACGAGCAGTACTTC. The chain uses TRBV5-1 and TRBJ2-7; 7 positions agree with TRBD1. The CDR3 runs to 14 residues. Trimming at V came to 1 base and at J to 3 bases, leaving 4 bases not matched to a gene. The germline V gene encodes CDR1 SGHRS and CDR2 YFSETQ. The variable domain in full, completed from reference TRBV5-1 and TRBJ2-7, reads KAGVTQTPRYLIKTRGQQVTLSCSPISGHRSVSWYQQTPGQGLQFLFEYFSETQRNKGNFPGRFSGRQFSNSRSEMNVSTLELGDSALYLCASSLTGEFYEQYFGPGTRLTVT.

This sequence joins TRBV18 and TRBJ1-1; unclear D gene. The V and J ends lost 5 bases and 1 base respectively, with 8 bases between them. The CDR3 loop spans 13 amino acids. Germline V gene data show CDR1 as KGHSH and CDR2 as LQKENI. Written as DNA, the CDR3 is TGTGCCAGCTCAGAAAACCCGAACACTGAAGCTTTCTTT. Translating it yields CASSENPNTEAFF.

The chain is built from TRBV4-1 and TRBJ1-2, with a weak D call TRBD1 (6 bases). This CDR3 comprises 15 residues. The germline V gene encodes CDR1 MGHRA and CDR2 YSYEKL. Trimming pared 7 bases from V and 4 bases from J, leaving 19 bases between. For the CDR3, the DNA is TGCGCCAGCACCGCAATGGACAGCCAAGTCTATGGCTACACCTTC. It specifies CASTAMDSQVYGYTF.

The V call is TRBV4-1, the J call TRBJ2-5; possibly TRBD1 for D (5 bases). The J call may be mistaken, given a closer DNA end match to TRBJ2-7. CDR1 and CDR2 (germline): MGHRA, YSYEKL. CDR3 size: 19 residues. This CDR3 reads CASSPNLRPQGSPIYEQYF. CDR3 nucleotides: TGCGCCAGCAGCCCTAACCTAAGACCGCAGGGATCTCCTATCTACGAGCAGTACTTC.

V and J are TRBV28 and TRBJ2-1; TRBD1 is a possible D gene (5 bases). Trimming took 6 bases from V and 0 from J, leaving 27 bases between them. The germline V gene encodes CDR1 MDHEN and CDR2 SYDVKM. The CDR3 has 20 residues. The CDR3 DNA follows: TGTGCCAGCAGGCTCTTGAAAGGACAAGCTTGGCAACACTCCTACAATGAGCAGTTCTTC. Translating it yields CASRLLKGQAWQHSYNEQFF. Combining the CDR3 with reference TRBV28 and TRBJ2-1 gives the whole variable domain DVKVTQSSRYLVKRTGEKVFLECVQDMDHENMFWYRQDPGLGLRLIYFSYDVKMKEKGDIPEGYSVSREKKERFSLILESASTNQTSMYLCASRLLKGQAWQHSYNEQFFGPGTRLTVL.

V and J are TRBV5-5 and TRBJ1-2; D not resolved. Germline V gives CDR1 SGHKS, CDR2 YYEKEE (reference sequence). Trimming shortened V by 0 bases and J by 4 bases, and 10 bases separated the two germline ends. This CDR3 is 14 amino acids long. In nucleotides, the CDR3 is TGTGCCAGCAGCTTGGCGTTACAGAGCTATGGCTACACCTTC. This translates into CASSLALQSYGYTF.

V gene TRBV19 combines with J gene TRBJ2-7; D is undetermined. CDR3 length: 14 amino acids. Germline V gives CDR1 LNHDA, CDR2 SQIVND (reference sequence). Trimming pared 0 bases from V and 3 bases from J, leaving 9 bases between. DNA for the CDR3: TGTGCCAGTAGTATAGAAGGTCGGTACTACGAGCAGTACTTC. Translated: CASSIEGRYYEQYF.

The chain combines TRBV27 with TRBJ2-7; 8 bases match TRBD2. Germline V gene lookup returns CDR1 MNHEY and CDR2 SMNVEV (reference sequence). This CDR3 contains 16 residues. Trimming took 4 bases from V and 5 from J; bases not matched to a gene: 13. CDR3 loop: CASSSRRAGGLNEQYF. In DNA form, the CDR3 reads TGTGCCAGCAGTTCCCGACGGGCGGGAGGTTTGAACGAGCAGTACTTC.

The V and J genes are TRBV7-9 and TRBJ1-6; no clear D. Germline lookup yields CDR1 SEHNR and CDR2 FQNEAQ (reference sequence). Between the trimmed V and J ends, which lost 4 bases and 8 bases, there was a span of 9 bases. The CDR3 contains 13 residues. The CDR3 spells CASSSQTDSPLHF. CDR3 DNA: TGTGCCAGCAGCTCACAGACCGATTCACCCCTCCACTTT. The whole variable domain, remainder taken from reference TRBV7-9 and TRBJ1-6, is DTGVSQNPRHKITKRGQNVTFRCDPISEHNRLYWYRQTLGQGPEFLTYFQNEAQLEKSRLLSDRFSAERPKGSFSTLEIQRTEQGDSAMYLCASSSQTDSPLHFGNGTRLTVT.

V and J are TRBV18 and TRBJ2-5; TRBD1 matches 7 bases. The DNA end is a closer match to TRBJ2-7, so the J assignment may be wrong. CDR3 length: 14 residues. CDR1 and CDR2 from the germline V gene are KGHSH and LQKENI. CDR3 sequence: CASSPGQSTYEQYF. Written as DNA, the CDR3 is TGTGCCAGCTCACCGGGACAGTCCACCTACGAGCAGTACTTC.

J is TRBJ2-7 and V is TRBV13; D might be TRBD2 (6 bases). The CDR3 has 15 residues. V shed 4 bases and J shed 12 bases, with 25 bases lying between them. Germline lookup yields CDR1 PRHDT and CDR2 FYEKMQ (reference sequence). The DNA of the CDR3 is TGTGCCAGCAGCTACCTCCGCGGGGCCTCCTCGAGCGGGTACTTC. Its translation: CASSYLRGASSSGYF.

This chain uses TRBV27 with TRBJ1-1, with TRBD1 matching 7 bases. Losses at the gene ends were 7 bases for V and 3 bases for J; bases not matched to a gene: 8. CDR1 is MNHEY, CDR2 SMNVEV, per germline (reference sequence). The CDR3 runs to 14 residues. CDR3 sequence (DNA): TGTGCCAGCACCACCAGACAGGGAGACACTGAAGCTTTCTTT. It translates to CASTTRQGDTEAFF.

This sequence joins TRBV7-6 and TRBJ2-5, with a tentative D call TRBD1 (5 bases). CDR1 is SGHVS, CDR2 FNYEAQ, per germline. Trimming shortened V by 0 bases and J by 2 bases, and 10 bases separated the two germline ends. CDR3 length equals 15 residues. The CDR3 DNA sequence: TGTGCCAGCAGCTTAGCGGGGCAGGGTCAAGAGACCCAGTACTTC. It yields the protein CASSLAGQGQETQYF.

V usage is TRBV7-9 and J usage is TRBJ2-2; 7 bases agree with TRBD1. Losses at the gene ends were 1 base for V and 5 bases for J; bases not matched to a gene: 10. The V gene's germline CDR1 is SEHNR and CDR2 FQNEAQ (reference sequence). The CDR3 totals 17 residues. Here the CDR3 reads CASSLVTGKYRTGELFF. The CDR3 DNA reads as TGTGCCAGCAGCTTAGTGACAGGGAAGTATCGGACCGGGGAGCTGTTTTTT.

The chain uses TRBV18 and TRBJ2-7; 10 nucleotides agree with TRBD2. Germline V CDR1 and CDR2: KGHSH, LQKENI. V trimming: 3 bases; J trimming: 3 bases; junction bases outside the gene matches: 5. The CDR3 sequence is 15 residues long. The CDR3 loop is CASSPLAGGNYEQYF. In DNA form, the CDR3 reads TGTGCCAGCTCACCGTTAGCGGGAGGCAACTACGAGCAGTACTTC.

This chain joins TRBV27 and TRBJ1-5; the D gene is possibly TRBD1 (5 bases). The V end lost 8 bases, the J end lost 6 bases, and 14 bases lay between the germline ends. Germline-derived CDR1 and CDR2 are MNHEY and SMNVEV (reference sequence). This CDR3 contains 13 residues. CDR3 protein: CASVGGTGQPQHF. CDR3 DNA: TGTGCCAGCGTGGGGGGTACGGGTCAGCCCCAGCATTTT.